This T cell receptor beta chain originates from a study of high-grade serous ovarian cancer treatment subgroups. Broader study findings: Tumors within one patient showed repertoire similarity of roughly 0.1 to 0.79.

Tumor samples were taken before definitive surgery or chemotherapy. The CDR3 loop spans 14 amino acids. CDR1 and CDR2 (germline): LNHDA, SQIVND (reference sequence). V shed 3 bases and J 2 bases; nucleotides not matched to a gene: 3. The protocol was immunoSEQ multiplex PCR, while the TCRdb copy is restricted to in-frame clones and leaves out a portion. The data contain a few thousand clones, 77% of them singletons. Concerning this clone itself: Its matching antigen is unknown.

Specimen: tumor tissue. V gene TRBV19 combines with J gene TRBJ2-7; 8 bases are shared with TRBD2. The origin of this receptor is a human donor with high-grade serous ovarian cancer. The CDR3 here is CASSITSGPYEQYF. Here the CDR3 DNA reads TGTGCCAGTAGTATCACTAGCGGTCCCTACGAGCAGTACTTC.